These 26 T cell receptor beta chains came from one sample sequenced in a study of blood T cell repertoires in COVID-19. Assay: immunoSEQ multiplex PCR; the TCRdb copy retains only in-frame clones and omits some. The sample lists 350,000 to 550,000 clones; 85% to 90% were seen once. Sample: peripheral blood. These receptors were collected from a woman in her twenties or thirties with acute or convalescent COVID-19.

The chain combines TRBV5-8 with TRBJ2-5, with D perhaps TRBD2 (7 bases). The CDR3 runs 13 residues. The germline CDR1 and CDR2 sequences are SGHTS and YDEGEE. V lost 2 bases and J lost 8, with 13 bases in between. CDR3 loop: CASSLPGGLTQYF. CDR3 DNA sequence: TGTGCCAGCAGCTTACCCGGGGGGCTTACCCAGTACTTC.

The chain has TRBV10-2 and TRBJ1-6; perhaps TRBD1 as D (6 bases). The CDR3 runs to 13 residues. Germline CDR1 WSHSY, CDR2 SAAADI. V was clipped by 7 bases and J by 7 bases, with 11 bases between them. In DNA, the CDR3 is TGCGCCAGCACGGCAGGGGTAAATTCACCCCTCCACTTT. Its protein is CASTAGVNSPLHF.

The chain joins TRBV18 to TRBJ1-2, with TRBD1 matching over 11 bases. The V segment lost 2 bases and the J segment 1 base; nucleotides outside the gene matches: 6. This CDR3 is 17 amino acids long. Per germline, CDR1 KGHSH and CDR2 LQKENI. The CDR3 DNA reads TGTGCCAGCTCACCAACAGGGACAGGGGGGATTAACTATGGCTACACCTTC. Protein product: CASSPTGTGGINYGYTF.

The chain couples TRBV5-1 to TRBJ2-3; TRBD1 matches at 8 bases. The V segment lost 4 bases and the J segment 3 bases; nucleotides outside the gene matches: 7. The germline V gene has CDR1 SGHRS and CDR2 YFSETQ. The CDR3 is made up of 15 amino acids. CDR3 residues: CASSVTGAQTDTQYF. The CDR3 DNA is TGCGCCAGCAGCGTGACAGGGGCCCAAACAGATACGCAGTATTTT.

The chain has TRBV7-3 and TRBJ2-2; TRBD2 is a possible D gene (7 bases). Per the germline V gene, CDR1 is SGHTA and CDR2 is FQGTGA. CDR3 size: 17 residues. The V and J ends lost 7 bases and 2 bases respectively, with 20 bases between them. The chain's CDR3 is CASIRSLGGLNTGELFF. CDR3 nucleotide sequence: TGTGCCAGCATCCGATCACTGGGGGGGCTTAACACCGGGGAGCTGTTTTTT.

The chain links TRBV30 to TRBJ1-1; 8 nucleotides line up with TRBD1. Germline values: CDR1 GTSNPN, CDR2 SVGIG (reference sequence). With 8 bases clipped from V and 0 bases from J, the junction kept 5 bases outside the gene matches. The CDR3 totals 13 residues. The CDR3 DNA follows: TGTGCCAGTCGGACAGGGATGAACACTGAAGCTTTCTTT. Translating it yields CASRTGMNTEAFF.

The chain carries TRBV5-1 and TRBJ2-5, with D unclear. The CDR3 is made up of 16 amino acids. The germline gives CDR1 SGHRS, CDR2 YFSETQ. V shed 0 bases and J shed 2 bases, with 14 bases lying between them. The CDR3, as DNA: TGCGCCAGCAGCTTGGTTCGCGGTGCGGATCAAGAGACCCAGTACTTC. Translated: CASSLVRGADQETQYF.

The genes are TRBV25-1 and TRBJ2-1; 12 bases are shared with TRBD2. Germline V CDR1 and CDR2: MGHDK, SYGVNS. The junction had 6 bases not matched to a gene; V was cut back by 1 base and J by 5 bases. The CDR3 is 17 amino acids. In DNA form, the CDR3 reads TGTGCCAGCAGTGAATCCCCCCGACTAGCGGGGGACAATGAGCAGTTCTTC. Residues: CASSESPRLAGDNEQFF.

The J gene is TRBJ2-7, the V gene TRBV9; 7 bases are shared with TRBD1. The junction had 6 bases not matched to a gene; V was cut back by 0 bases and J by 3 bases. Per the germline V gene, CDR1 is SGDLS and CDR2 is YYNGEE. This CDR3 is built from 15 residues. The CDR3 sequence: CASSVGTGYNYEQYF. For the CDR3, the DNA is TGTGCCAGCAGCGTAGGGACAGGTTATAACTACGAGCAGTACTTC.

The CDR3 is CASSRAGGAKNIQYF. The CDR3, as DNA: TGTGCCAGCAGCCGCGCAGGGGGGGCCAAAAACATTCAGTACTTC. The chain combines TRBV14 with TRBJ2-4; maybe TRBD1 (7 bases). With 4 bases removed from V and 1 base from J, the gap between germline ends came to 11 bases. Looked up from germline, CDR1 is SGHDN and CDR2 is FVKESK. The CDR3 extends over 15 amino acids.

The rearrangement joins TRBV11-2 to TRBJ2-5; D is unresolved. The germline V gene has CDR1 SGHAT and CDR2 FQNNGV. This CDR3 is built from 15 residues. V dropped 0 bases and J dropped 2 bases, with 10 bases sitting between them. The CDR3 spells CASSLDESVQETQYF. The DNA for the CDR3 is TGTGCCAGCAGCTTAGATGAATCAGTACAAGAGACCCAGTACTTC.

This chain uses TRBV24-1 with TRBJ2-1; D is uncertain. The CDR3 is 15 residues long. V was clipped by 5 bases and J by 4 bases, with 14 bases between them. Germline CDR1 KGHDR, CDR2 SFDVKD. The CDR3 loop reads CATSVSSGLYNEQFF. The CDR3 coding sequence is TGTGCCACCAGTGTTTCGAGTGGTTTATACAATGAGCAGTTCTTC.

Remarks on this clone: This clone may be a read error of a much larger clone one base away. The chain couples TRBV24-1 to TRBJ2-1; TRBD2 matches at 7 bases. Germline V gives CDR1 KGHDR, CDR2 SFDVKD. This CDR3 is built from 15 residues. With 6 bases clipped from V and 4 bases from J, the junction kept 8 bases outside the gene matches. This chain's CDR3 is CATSSARGDYNEQFF. Here the CDR3 DNA reads TGTGCCACCAGTAGTGCCCGGGGGGATTACAATGAGCAGTTCTTC.

J is TRBJ2-5 and V is TRBV19; D not certain. Germline V gene data show CDR1 as LNHDA and CDR2 as SQIVND (reference sequence). Deletions cut 6 bases from V and 1 base from J, with 12 bases between. This CDR3 spans 14 amino acids. The CDR3 coding sequence is TGTGCCAGTAGCAAATCCAAGCCCCAAGAGACCCAGTACTTC. Protein: CASSKSKPQETQYF.

V gene TRBV5-1 combines with J gene TRBJ2-7; 9 positions agree with TRBD2. The germline V gene encodes CDR1 SGHRS and CDR2 YFSETQ. The trim removed 0 bases at V and 3 bases at J, leaving 7 bases unmatched. The CDR3 sequence is 16 residues long. This CDR3 is CASSLVGGGAFYEQYF. The CDR3 DNA sequence: TGCGCCAGCAGCTTGGTGGGCGGGGGGGCCTTCTACGAGCAGTACTTC.

For the CDR3, the DNA is TGTGCCAGCAGTAACCACCGGGGGGAAAAACTGTTTTTT. Protein product: CASSNHRGEKLFF. The chain is built from TRBV13 and TRBJ1-4, with D tentatively TRBD1 (5 bases). V lost 6 bases and J 8 bases, leaving 13 bases between the germline ends. This CDR3 comprises 13 residues. From germline, CDR1 is PRHDT and CDR2 FYEKMQ (reference sequence).

This chain connects TRBV19 to TRBJ2-7, with TRBD1 matching over 9 bases. The germline V gene has CDR1 LNHDA and CDR2 SQIVND (reference sequence). This CDR3 contains 15 residues. V trimming: 4 bases; J trimming: 0 bases; junction bases outside the gene matches: 4. For the CDR3, the DNA is TGTGCCAGTAGTACGGGGACAGGGAGCTCCTACGAGCAGTACTTC. This translates into CASSTGTGSSYEQYF.

The J gene is TRBJ1-5, the V gene TRBV6-1, with a tentative D call TRBD1 (5 bases). Germline-derived CDR1 and CDR2 are MNHNS and SASEGT. V lost 2 bases and J lost 3, with 23 bases in between. CDR3 length: 19 amino acids. CDR3 protein: CASSELTYAKDRTNQPQHF. CDR3 DNA: TGTGCCAGCAGTGAATTGACTTACGCGAAAGACAGAACCAATCAGCCCCAGCATTTT.

The chain couples TRBV5-4 to TRBJ1-1; D not resolved. CDR1 and CDR2 from the germline V gene are SGHNT and YYREEE (reference sequence). V lost 4 bases and J 5 bases, leaving 15 bases between the germline ends. There are 14 residues in the CDR3. CDR3 loop: CASSPGLGRTEAFF. The CDR3 DNA reads TGTGCCAGCAGCCCTGGACTAGGGAGGACTGAAGCTTTCTTT. Filled out from reference TRBV5-4 and TRBJ1-1, the complete variable domain reads ETGVTQSPTHLIKTRGQQVTLRCSSQSGHNTVSWYQQALGQGPQFIFQYYREEENGRGNFPPRFSGLQFPNYSSELNVNALELDDSALYLCASSPGLGRTEAFFGQGTRLTVV.

This clone was seen a handful of times. This chain connects TRBV28 to TRBJ2-3; 9 nucleotides align to TRBD2. Per germline, CDR1 MDHEN and CDR2 SYDVKM. The CDR3 spans 12 residues. V was clipped by 7 bases and J by 14 bases; unmatched bases: 10. The CDR3, as DNA: TGTGCCAGCACCGTAGGCGGGACTAGCCCGTATTTT. This gives the protein CASTVGGTSPYF.

V usage is TRBV15 and J usage is TRBJ2-1; D may be TRBD1 (6 bases). This CDR3 is 15 amino acids long. Germline V CDR1 and CDR2: LNHNV, YYDKDF (reference sequence). V gave up 6 bases and J gave up 3 bases, with 15 bases separating them. CDR3 bases: TGTGCCACCAGAAAGGAAAGGGGGATCTACAATGAGCAGTTCTTC. This gives the protein CATRKERGIYNEQFF.

The chain employs TRBV30 and TRBJ1-6, with a possible D match to TRBD1 (5 bases). V lost 4 bases to trimming and J lost 12 bases, with 19 bases between them. Germline V gives CDR1 GTSNPN, CDR2 SVGIG (reference sequence). The CDR3 loop spans 14 amino acids. For the CDR3, the DNA is TGTGCCTGGACCCCGCAGGGCGGAATAGAACCCCTCCACTTT. It encodes CAWTPQGGIEPLHF.

J is TRBJ2-7 and V is TRBV4-1; TRBD1 agrees at 9 bases. The J segment lost 2 bases and the V segment lost 3 bases, leaving 5 bases of the junction unmatched. CDR3 length: 15 residues. Germline V gives CDR1 MGHRA, CDR2 YSYEKL. This CDR3 is CASSQVDRGTYEQYF. CDR3 DNA sequence: TGCGCCAGCAGCCAGGTGGACAGGGGAACCTACGAGCAGTACTTC.

This clone has only one observation. The chain combines TRBV11-2 with TRBJ2-2, with D possibly TRBD2 on 7 matching bases. Trimming stripped 7 bases from V and 7 bases from J, with 19 bases between. The CDR3 covers 15 residues. From germline, CDR1 is SGHAT and CDR2 FQNNGV. The CDR3 loop reads CASTTLRGADGELFF. As DNA, the CDR3 is TGTGCCAGCACCACACTTCGGGGGGCGGACGGGGAGCTGTTTTTT.

The chain couples TRBV28 to TRBJ1-5; weak D call: TRBD1 (6 bases). The V and J ends lost 8 bases and 4 bases respectively, with 12 bases between them. Germline CDR1 is MDHEN and CDR2 is SYDVKM. This CDR3 comprises 13 residues. DNA of the CDR3: TGTGCCAGCTGGAACAGGGAGAATCAGCCCCAGCATTTT. The encoded protein is CASWNRENQPQHF.

This chain joins TRBV18 and TRBJ1-5, with 9 nucleotides matching TRBD1. This CDR3 comprises 13 residues. V lost 4 bases to trimming and J lost 5 bases; unmatched junction nucleotides: 0. Per the germline V gene, CDR1 is KGHSH and CDR2 is LQKENI. The CDR3 reads CASSRDRDQPQHF. The CDR3 DNA reads TGTGCCAGCTCACGGGACAGGGATCAGCCCCAGCATTTT.